The present entry profiles one T cell receptor beta chain with its context. The V gene lost 0 bases and the J gene lost 3 bases, with 17 bases spanning the gap. CDR3 length: 17 amino acids. The germline V gene encodes CDR1 SGDLS and CDR2 YYNGEE. Through a sample-barcoded 5' primer and a J-beta primer mix, a second PCR was run for roughly 7 to 12 cycles. From the 5' RACE reads, TCRdb called clonotypes with MiXCR, one entry per CDR3 protein. The data show 450,000 to 600,000 distinct CDR3 sequences, roughly a quarter seen once. This sample was taken from a study of blood T cells in healthy people across ages. This sample also belongs to another study, concerning T cells of mothers and their children.

This rearrangement joins TRBV9 to TRBJ2-3; TRBD1 is a possible D gene (6 bases). The sequenced sample consisted of blood. The TCR was taken from a boy younger than 10 in good health. CDR3 residues: CASSVERDRPGTDTQYF. The CDR3 DNA reads as TGTGCCAGCAGCGTAGAGCGAGACAGGCCGGGAACAGATACGCAGTATTTT.